Below, 29 T cell receptor beta chains from the same sample are listed, as sequenced in a study of cytomegalovirus exposure and HLA in healthy donors. 60 Vbeta and 13 Jbeta primers were used in PCR. Method: immunoSEQ multiplex PCR; TCRdb's copy keeps in-frame clones and lacks some. This table holds more than 20,000 clones, about 77% found once. Sequences were obtained from PBMCs. These TCRs come from a man between 60 and 75 years old in good health and CMV-seronegative.

The CDR3 is CASSQQGREQYF. Here the CDR3 DNA reads TGTGCCAGCTCACAGCAGGGGCGGGAGCAGTACTTC. This chain joins TRBV18 and TRBJ2-7; perhaps TRBD1 as D (6 bases). This CDR3 comprises 12 residues. CDR1 is KGHSH and CDR2 is LQKENI in the germline V gene. V shed 4 bases and J shed 7 bases, with 11 bases lying between them.

The genes are TRBV12-2 and TRBJ2-7; whether TRBD2, the table's D call, matches the DNA was not checked. TRBV12-2 is annotated as a pseudogene. There are 14 residues in the CDR3. Here the CDR3 DNA reads TGTGCAAGTCTCCTTACTAGCACTAGCTACGAGCAGTGCTTC. This gives the protein CASLLTSTSYEQCF.

The rearrangement uses TRBV29-1 and TRBJ2-2; 7 nucleotides line up with TRBD1. Germline V gives CDR1 SQVTM, CDR2 ANQGSEA. The CDR3 contains 14 residues. Unmatched junction bases numbered 6, after V lost 7 bases and J lost 1 base. The CDR3 coding sequence is TGCAGCGGCCTAGGGGGCGAGAACACCGGGGAGCTGTTTTTT. Encoded protein: CSGLGGENTGELFF.

This clone occurred once. The rearrangement links TRBV11-2 to TRBJ1-1; no reliable D call. Trimming removed 8 bases at V and 6 bases at J, with 22 bases between. This CDR3 region has 15 residues. Germline V gives CDR1 SGHAT, CDR2 FQNNGV. CDR3 DNA sequence: TGTGCCAGCGAGGCGGGCACATTGGGTAAGGCTGAAGCTTTCTTT. Encoded protein: CASEAGTLGKAEAFF.

V usage is TRBV21-1 and J usage is TRBJ2-2; the table's D call, TRBD1, was not checked against the DNA. TRBV21-1 is classified as a pseudogene. This CDR3 is built from 22 residues. In DNA form, the CDR3 reads TGTGCCAGCAGCAAAGCCAACAGCGAGGGACAGGGGGCGGATTGGTACACCGGGGAGCTGTTTTTT. This gives the protein CASSKANSEGQGADWYTGELFF.

This clone was observed once. The chain uses TRBV7-7 and TRBJ2-5; 15 positions agree with TRBD2. This CDR3 has 16 amino acids. In germline, CDR1 is SSHAT, CDR2 FNYEAQ (reference sequence). This chain's CDR3 is CARSLSGLAGGETQYF. The CDR3 DNA reads TGTGCTCGCAGCTTATCGGGACTAGCGGGAGGAGAGACCCAGTACTTC.

On this clone itself: Relative to the germline gene, one junction end is altered; a read error may explain this. The chain couples TRBV7-9 to TRBJ1-4; D gene ambiguous. Per germline, CDR1 SEHNR and CDR2 FQNEAQ (reference sequence). The CDR3 spans 14 residues. The CDR3 loop reads CSSSRPLGEEKLFF. CDR3 DNA: TGTTCCAGCAGCCGTCCCCTTGGGGAGGAAAAACTGTTTTTT.

The rearrangement joins TRBV7-2 to TRBJ1-2; tentatively, D is TRBD1 (5 bases). The CDR3 has 15 amino acids. Trimming removed 2 bases at V and 8 bases at J, with 18 bases between. The germline V gene encodes CDR1 SGHTA and CDR2 FQGNSA. CDR3 loop: CASSLHATGVRGYTF. DNA for the CDR3: TGTGCCAGCAGCTTACACGCCACGGGGGTGAGGGGCTACACCTTC.

The V and J genes are TRBV18 and TRBJ2-7; maybe TRBD1 (8 bases). The CDR3 length is 12 residues. CDR1 and CDR2 (germline): KGHSH, LQKENI. The V end lost 8 bases, the J end lost 4 bases, and 12 bases lay between the germline ends. The CDR3: CASGQGGYEQYF. The DNA of the CDR3 is TGTGCCAGCGGACAGGGAGGGTACGAGCAGTACTTC. Complete variable domain (other parts from reference TRBV18 and TRBJ2-7): NAGVMQNPRHLVRRRGQEARLRCSPMKGHSHVYWYRQLPEEGLKFMVYLQKENIIDESGMPKERFSAEFPKEGPSILRIQQVVRGDSAAYFCASGQGGYEQYFGPGTRLTVT.

This clone was counted between two and nine times. The genes are TRBV4-3 and TRBJ1-1, with D perhaps TRBD1 (5 bases). This CDR3 spans 15 amino acids. Trimming shortened V by 4 bases and J by 0 bases, and 12 bases separated the two germline ends. The germline V gene encodes CDR1 LGHNA and CDR2 YSLEER. The CDR3 coding sequence is TGCGCCAGCAGCCTGTCTGGGGCGGTGAACACTGAAGCTTTCTTT. Amino acid sequence: CASSLSGAVNTEAFF.

The rearrangement uses TRBV27 and TRBJ2-7; D is unclear. Per the germline V gene, CDR1 is MNHEY and CDR2 is SMNVEV (reference sequence). The CDR3 is 14 amino acids. The germline V and J ends were trimmed by 0 bases and 4 bases, with 10 bases remaining between them. The CDR3 sequence is CASSLSTSLYEQYF. For the CDR3, the DNA is TGTGCCAGCAGTTTATCCACTTCCCTGTACGAGCAGTACTTC.

V and J are TRBV19 and TRBJ1-1; no clear D. The CDR3 is 18 residues long. CDR1 and CDR2 from the germline V gene are LNHDA and SQIVND (reference sequence). Trimming removed 1 base from V and 4 bases from J, with 22 bases in between. DNA for the CDR3: TGTGCCAGTAGTATAGCCCTCTACAAACAGCGGACCCTCACTGAAGCTTTCTTT. The encoded protein is CASSIALYKQRTLTEAFF.

The chain recombines TRBV27 with TRBJ1-1; 7 nucleotides line up with TRBD1. With 4 bases clipped from V and 4 bases from J, the junction kept 9 bases outside the gene matches. Germline CDR1 is MNHEY and CDR2 is SMNVEV (reference sequence). The CDR3 is 15 amino acids. CDR3 residues: CASSSGTDRGTEAFF. The CDR3 region has the DNA TGTGCCAGCAGTTCCGGGACAGACAGAGGCACTGAAGCTTTCTTT.

The sample holds one count of this clone. CDR3 bases: TGTGCCAGCAGTGACTCGACAGACAATCAGCCCCAGCATTTT. It specifies CASSDSTDNQPQHF. The genes are TRBV6-4 and TRBJ1-5; perhaps TRBD1 as D (5 bases). CDR3 length: 14 residues. V was clipped by 0 bases and J by 3 bases, with 6 bases between them. CDR1 is MRHNA and CDR2 is SNTAGT in the germline V gene.

The V and J genes are TRBV25-1 and TRBJ1-6; 7 bases are shared with TRBD1. J lost 7 bases, V lost 0 bases, and 0 bases had no gene match. Germline V gives CDR1 MGHDK, CDR2 SYGVNS. This CDR3 spans 14 amino acids. The CDR3 DNA follows: TGTGCCAGCAGTGAATACAGGGGGAATTCACCCCTCCACTTT. Translated, it gives CASSEYRGNSPLHF.

This clone rates as medium-sized. The rearrangement links TRBV7-3 to TRBJ2-5; tentative D call: TRBD2 (6 bases). The germline V and J ends were trimmed by 5 bases and 4 bases, with 17 bases remaining between them. Germline lookup yields CDR1 SGHTA and CDR2 FQGTGA. The CDR3 has 15 amino acids. The CDR3 DNA sequence: TGTGCCAGCAGCCCCACGGGGACTTGGGGAGAGACCCAGTACTTC. Its translation: CASSPTGTWGETQYF.

The V and J genes are TRBV5-1 and TRBJ2-1, with TRBD2 identical over 7 bases. The V gene end was trimmed by 2 bases and the J gene end by 8 bases; junction bases not matched to a gene: 13. The CDR3 totals 16 residues. Germline values: CDR1 SGHRS, CDR2 YFSETQ. CDR3: CASSFNPNGGVDEQFF. In DNA, the CDR3 is TGCGCCAGCAGCTTCAATCCGAATGGGGGGGTTGATGAGCAGTTCTTC.

This clone was observed a handful of times. This chain connects TRBV27 to TRBJ2-1, with 11 bases fitting TRBD2. Germline-derived CDR1 and CDR2 are MNHEY and SMNVEV (reference sequence). The CDR3 has 16 residues. V was pared by 4 bases and J by 7 bases, with 9 bases of the junction left unmatched. CDR3 region: CASSYLLAGARNEQFF. In DNA form, the CDR3 reads TGTGCCAGCAGTTATCTACTAGCGGGGGCCAGAAATGAGCAGTTCTTC.

This clone was observed a handful of times. The CDR3, as DNA: TGTGCCACCAGACGGGGTGGCGAAGAAAAACTGTTTTTT. It yields the protein CATRRGGEEKLFF. The chain is built from TRBV6-1 and TRBJ1-4; D is unclear. The CDR3 loop spans 13 amino acids. Trimming shortened V by 10 bases and J by 8 bases, and 17 bases separated the two germline ends. Germline-derived CDR1 and CDR2 are MNHNS and SASEGT.

The V gene is TRBV18, the J gene TRBJ2-7; 10 bases match TRBD2. Losses at the gene ends were 3 bases for V and 8 bases for J; bases not matched to a gene: 10. This CDR3 is 15 amino acids long. From germline, CDR1 is KGHSH and CDR2 LQKENI. CDR3 in amino acids: CASSPSSGSLGQQYF. CDR3 bases: TGTGCCAGCTCACCCTCTAGCGGGAGCCTCGGCCAGCAGTACTTC.

The table lists this clone with a few counts. An end of the junction differs from the germline gene, which may be a read error. The chain employs TRBV6-1 and TRBJ1-2; tentative D call: TRBD1 (6 bases). Germline V gene lookup returns CDR1 MNHNS and CDR2 SASEGT. The CDR3 contains 14 residues. CDR3 sequence reads: CASGLRGGASKYPF. CDR3 in DNA: TGTGCCAGCGGCCTTAGGGGGGGCGCTTCAAAATACCCCTTC.

The J gene is TRBJ1-2, the V gene TRBV28; D unresolved. Deletions cut 1 base from V and 2 bases from J, with 5 bases between. Germline CDR1 reads MDHEN; CDR2 reads SYDVKM. The CDR3 runs to 13 residues. CDR3 sequence: CASSLSGNYGYTF. CDR3 sequence (DNA): TGTGCCAGCAGTTTATCGGGGAACTATGGCTACACCTTC.

The V and J genes are TRBV19 and TRBJ2-2; tentative D call: TRBD1 (6 bases). The CDR3 sequence is 16 residues long. Trimming pared 4 bases from V and 1 base from J, leaving 13 bases between. Germline CDR1 is LNHDA and CDR2 is SQIVND (reference sequence). The CDR3 coding sequence is TGTGCCAGTAGTACAGGACAGACCAAGAACACCGGGGAGCTGTTTTTT. Its protein is CASSTGQTKNTGELFF. Together with reference TRBV19 and TRBJ2-2, the CDR3 gives the full variable domain: DGGITQSPKYLFRKEGQNVTLSCEQNLNHDAMYWYRQDPGQGLRLIYYSQIVNDFQKGDIAEGYSVSREKKESFPLTVTSAQKNPTAFYLCASSTGQTKNTGELFFGEGSRLTVL.

The chain joins TRBV11-2 to TRBJ1-1; D remains ambiguous. From germline, CDR1 is SGHAT and CDR2 FQNNGV. CDR3 length: 15 residues. Deletions cut 5 bases from V and 0 bases from J, with 13 bases between. In nucleotides, the CDR3 is TGTGCCAGCAGCCCGACGCTAGAATTGAACACTGAAGCTTTCTTT. Translated: CASSPTLELNTEAFF.

The chain has TRBV18 and TRBJ2-7; 7 nucleotides line up with TRBD1. The junction had 6 bases not matched to a gene; V was cut back by 2 bases and J by 2 bases. Germline CDR1 reads KGHSH; CDR2 reads LQKENI. The CDR3 contains 15 residues. The CDR3: CASSPFRDSAYEQYF. DNA for the CDR3: TGTGCCAGCTCACCATTTAGGGACAGCGCCTACGAGCAGTACTTC.

V is TRBV28 and J is TRBJ2-5; D is undetermined. Germline V gene data show CDR1 as MDHEN and CDR2 as SYDVKM. Trimming shortened V by 3 bases and J by 2 bases, and 13 bases separated the two germline ends. CDR3 length equals 15 residues. The DNA for the CDR3 is TGTGCCAGCAGTTTCCCGAATCGGGTTCAAGAGACCCAGTACTTC. Its protein product is CASSFPNRVQETQYF. Full variable domain (remainder filled in from reference TRBV28 and TRBJ2-5): DVKVTQSSRYLVKRTGEKVFLECVQDMDHENMFWYRQDPGLGLRLIYFSYDVKMKEKGDIPEGYSVSREKKERFSLILESASTNQTSMYLCASSFPNRVQETQYFGPGTRLLVL.

This CDR3 is CASSFGQGVGGTEAFF. The CDR3, as DNA: TGCGCCAGCAGCTTTGGCCAGGGGGTAGGGGGCACTGAAGCTTTCTTT. This chain joins TRBV5-1 and TRBJ1-1; 7 nucleotides agree with TRBD1. The germline gives CDR1 SGHRS, CDR2 YFSETQ. The CDR3 is 16 residues long. V lost 2 bases to trimming and J lost 4 bases; unmatched junction nucleotides: 11.

The CDR3 sequence is CASSDQGLADNEQFF. The CDR3 bases are TGTGCCAGTAGTGACCAGGGACTAGCGGACAATGAGCAGTTCTTC. The chain links TRBV19 to TRBJ2-1, with 11 bases fitting TRBD2. The CDR3 consists of 15 residues. With 5 bases clipped from V and 5 bases from J, the junction kept 5 bases outside the gene matches. Germline values: CDR1 LNHDA, CDR2 SQIVND (reference sequence).

The chain joins TRBV5-1 to TRBJ2-1; TRBD2 matches at 8 bases. The CDR3 consists of 16 residues. Per the germline V gene, CDR1 is SGHRS and CDR2 is YFSETQ. The junction had 4 bases not matched to a gene; V was cut back by 0 bases and J by 2 bases. The CDR3 loop reads CASSLVSGATYNEQFF. The CDR3 DNA reads TGCGCCAGCAGCTTGGTTAGCGGGGCCACCTACAATGAGCAGTTCTTC. The full variable domain, rest sourced from reference TRBV5-1 and TRBJ2-1, is KAGVTQTPRYLIKTRGQQVTLSCSPISGHRSVSWYQQTPGQGLQFLFEYFSETQRNKGNFPGRFSGRQFSNSRSEMNVSTLELGDSALYLCASSLVSGATYNEQFFGPGTRLTVL.